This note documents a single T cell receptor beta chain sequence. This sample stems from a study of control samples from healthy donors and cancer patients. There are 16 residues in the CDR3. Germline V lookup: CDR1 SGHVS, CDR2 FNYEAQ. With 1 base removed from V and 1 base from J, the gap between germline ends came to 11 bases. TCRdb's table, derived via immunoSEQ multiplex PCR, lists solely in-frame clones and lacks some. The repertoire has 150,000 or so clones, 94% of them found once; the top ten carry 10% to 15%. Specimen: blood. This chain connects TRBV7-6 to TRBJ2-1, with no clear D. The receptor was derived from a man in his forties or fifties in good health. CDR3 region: CASSLGMGLSYNEQFF. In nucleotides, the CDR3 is TGTGCCAGCAGCTTAGGGATGGGTCTGTCCTACAATGAGCAGTTCTTC.